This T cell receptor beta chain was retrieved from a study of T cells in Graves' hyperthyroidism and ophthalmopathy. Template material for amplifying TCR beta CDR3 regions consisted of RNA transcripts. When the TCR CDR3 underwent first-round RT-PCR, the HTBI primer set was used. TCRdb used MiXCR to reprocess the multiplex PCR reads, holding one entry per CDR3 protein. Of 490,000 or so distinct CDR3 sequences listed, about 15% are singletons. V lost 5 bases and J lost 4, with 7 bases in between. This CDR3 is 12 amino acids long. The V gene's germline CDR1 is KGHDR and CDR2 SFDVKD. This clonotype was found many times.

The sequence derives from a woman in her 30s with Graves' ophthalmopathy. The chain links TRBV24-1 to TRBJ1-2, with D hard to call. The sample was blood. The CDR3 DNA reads TGTGCCACCAGTGCTGGCAGCTATGGCTACACCTTC. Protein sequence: CATSAGSYGYTF.